One sample yielded the 20 T cell receptor beta chains listed below, sequenced in a study of T cell responses to AZD1222 COVID-19 vaccine. Clones were sequenced by immunoSEQ multiplex PCR, and TCRdb holds only the in-frame ones, with some missing. The repertoire consists of fewer than 120,000 clones, with about nine tenths occurring once and the leading ten covering approximately 2.7%. This specimen was peripheral blood, taken 28 days after the second AZD1222 dose. The receptors were gathered from an adult who received the AZD1222 COVID-19 vaccine.

The chain joins TRBV9 to TRBJ1-4; D gene ambiguous. Germline V gives CDR1 SGDLS, CDR2 YYNGEE. V was pared by 4 bases and J by 8 bases, with 18 bases between. CDR3 size: 15 residues. In DNA, the CDR3 is TGTGCCAGCAGCCCAGCGCCCAGCCAGAAAGAAAAACTGTTTTTT. Encoded protein: CASSPAPSQKEKLFF.

This chain connects TRBV5-4 to TRBJ2-2; no definite D call. This CDR3 contains 15 residues. Germline-derived CDR1 and CDR2 are SGHNT and YYREEE (reference sequence). The V and J ends lost 4 bases and 0 bases respectively, with 10 bases between them. CDR3 amino acids: CASSPKIANTGELFF. The DNA for the CDR3 is TGTGCCAGCAGCCCGAAGATAGCGAACACCGGGGAGCTGTTTTTT.

The V and J genes are TRBV19 and TRBJ1-3; no definite D call. Trimming removed 10 bases at V and 0 bases at J, with 16 bases between. Germline values: CDR1 LNHDA, CDR2 SQIVND (reference sequence). This CDR3 comprises 15 residues. The chain's CDR3 is CATRIGLSSGNTIYF. CDR3 in DNA: TGTGCCACCAGAATCGGACTGAGCTCTGGAAACACCATATATTTT.

J is TRBJ2-5 and V is TRBV6-2 or TRBV6-3; no reliable D call. Trimming pared 2 bases from V and 4 bases from J, leaving 11 bases between. CDR3 length equals 14 residues. Looked up from germline, CDR1 is MNHEY and CDR2 is SVGEGT. This CDR3 is CASSYDVFLETQYF. The CDR3 DNA is TGTGCCAGCAGTTACGACGTTTTTCTAGAGACCCAGTACTTC.

In regard to this clone: Germline and junction disagree at one end, which may indicate a read error. This sequence joins TRBV19 and TRBJ2-1; 7 positions match TRBD1. This CDR3 contains 14 residues. Germline V lookup: CDR1 LNHDA, CDR2 SQIVND (reference sequence). CDR3 sequence (DNA): TGTGCCAGTAGTCTAGACAGGGCCTACAATGAGCAGTTCTTC. This sequence encodes CASSLDRAYNEQFF.

The rearrangement joins TRBV2 to TRBJ2-2; tentative D call: TRBD2 (5 bases). The germline V gene has CDR1 SNHLY and CDR2 FYNNEI. V was clipped by 6 bases and J by 4 bases, with 15 bases between them. This CDR3 contains 15 residues. The CDR3 DNA is TGTGCCAGCAGGATAGTATTAGCGCGCACCGGGGAGCTGTTTTTT. Its protein is CASRIVLARTGELFF.

The chain links TRBV5-4 to TRBJ2-3, with 8 bases lining up with TRBD2. The CDR3 contains 15 residues. The ends lost 5 bases at V and 0 bases at J; junction bases unmatched: 5. CDR1 is SGHNT, CDR2 YYREEE, per germline (reference sequence). The DNA of the CDR3 is TGTGCCAGCAGGCCTTCGGGGGGGAGCACAGATACGCAGTATTTT. Its protein product is CASRPSGGSTDTQYF.

The genes are TRBV30 and TRBJ1-5, with TRBD1 identical over 7 bases. The CDR3 length is 13 residues. The germline CDR1 and CDR2 sequences are GTSNPN and SVGIG (reference sequence). Germline trimming cut 4 bases from V and 7 bases from J; bases unmatched to any gene: 7. CDR3: CAWTQGVGQPQHF. Written as DNA, the CDR3 is TGTGCCTGGACCCAGGGGGTCGGGCAGCCCCAGCATTTT.

This clone has just one count. This sequence joins TRBV10-3 and TRBJ1-2; possibly TRBD1 for D (6 bases). CDR1 is ENHRY, CDR2 SYGVKD, per germline. The CDR3 runs to 19 residues. Trimming pared 8 bases from V and 0 bases from J, leaving 28 bases between. The CDR3 region is CAIGGPPPGTSHANYGYTF. Written as DNA, the CDR3 is TGTGCCATCGGAGGCCCTCCACCCGGGACATCACACGCTAACTATGGCTACACCTTC.

The V call is TRBV12-3 or TRBV12-4, the J call TRBJ1-5, with unresolved D. The CDR3 runs 13 residues. Trimming took 1 base from V and 4 from J, leaving 5 bases between them. DNA for the CDR3: TGTGCCAGCAGTTTAGAGGCAAATCAGCCCCAGCATTTT. This sequence encodes CASSLEANQPQHF.

The rearrangement links TRBV3-1 (or the pseudogene TRBV3-2) to TRBJ2-3; D gene ambiguous. This CDR3 has 15 amino acids. Trimming took off 2 bases at V and 3 bases at J, with 12 bases between the two ends. The V gene's germline CDR1 is LGHDT and CDR2 YNNKEL (reference sequence). The CDR3 DNA reads as TGTGCCAGCAGCCAATACCAAGAATCGACAGATACGCAGTATTTT. Protein product: CASSQYQESTDTQYF.

This rearrangement joins TRBV11-3 to TRBJ1-1; D not certain. V was shortened by 0 bases and J by 3 bases, with 5 bases between the two germline ends. CDR1 is SGHNT and CDR2 is YENEEA in the germline V gene. The CDR3 covers 13 residues. The CDR3 spells CASSLEIYTEAFF. CDR3 nucleotides: TGTGCCAGCAGCTTAGAGATCTACACTGAAGCTTTCTTT.

The genes are TRBV7-9 and TRBJ1-1; D gene uncertain. This CDR3 has 15 residues. Germline loops: CDR1 SEHNR, CDR2 FQNEAQ (reference sequence). Trimming took off 1 base at V and 3 bases at J, with 12 bases between the two ends. The DNA of the CDR3 is TGTGCCAGCAGCTTAGGGGTTGGGCAAGACACTGAAGCTTTCTTT. Protein sequence: CASSLGVGQDTEAFF.

In the case of this clone: A junction boundary mismatches the germline segment, possibly from a read error. The V gene is TRBV7-2, the J gene TRBJ2-7; unclear D gene. The CDR3 spans 14 residues. The germline V gene encodes CDR1 SGHTA and CDR2 FQGNSA. Here the CDR3 reads CASTLDLSGEKQYF. CDR3 nucleotides: TGTGCCAGCACCTTAGATCTCTCAGGCGAAAAGCAGTACTTC.

V gene TRBV7-2 combines with J gene TRBJ1-4, with 10 bases fitting TRBD1. Germline V gives CDR1 SGHTA, CDR2 FQGNSA. V shed 8 bases, J shed 6 bases, and the junction held 6 bases outside the gene matches. The CDR3 has 14 amino acids. CDR3 DNA: TGTGCCAGCCGAAGCGGGACAGGGGATGAAAAACTGTTTTTT. It is translated as CASRSGTGDEKLFF.

Comments on this clone: Its ends do not fully match the called genes, so a read error is possible. The rearrangement links TRBV7-7 to TRBJ2-1; 7 bases map to TRBD1. The CDR3 has 15 amino acids. Germline V lookup: CDR1 SSHAT, CDR2 FNYEAQ (reference sequence). The DNA for the CDR3 is TGTGCTAGCAGCCTTAGGACAGGAGACTACAATGAGCAGTTCTTC. Translation: CASSLRTGDYNEQFF.

J is TRBJ1-2 and V is TRBV10-3; TRBD1 matches at 7 bases. CDR1 is ENHRY, CDR2 SYGVKD, per germline. Trimming took 3 bases from V and 4 from J; bases not matched to a gene: 11. CDR3 length: 16 amino acids. The chain's CDR3 is CAISEEQGTSVYGYTF. CDR3 DNA: TGTGCCATCAGTGAAGAACAGGGGACTTCTGTCTATGGCTACACCTTC.

The chain carries TRBV18 and TRBJ2-1; D may be TRBD2 (6 bases). V was clipped by 4 bases and J by 2 bases, with 6 bases between them. CDR3 length equals 13 residues. Per the germline V gene, CDR1 is KGHSH and CDR2 is LQKENI. CDR3 DNA: TGTGCCAGCTCACTAGCGGCCTACAATGAGCAGTTCTTC. This gives the protein CASSLAAYNEQFF.

This clone is a singleton in its sample. The V and J genes are TRBV7-8 and TRBJ1-5; weak D call: TRBD1 (6 bases). Between the trimmed V and J ends, which lost 1 base and 7 bases, there was a span of 14 bases. This CDR3 is built from 15 residues. Germline V gives CDR1 SGHVS, CDR2 FQNEAQ. CDR3 in amino acids: CASSLDRTEGQPQHF. CDR3 DNA: TGTGCCAGCAGCTTAGACCGGACAGAGGGGCAGCCCCAGCATTTT.

The V gene is TRBV7-2, the J gene TRBJ2-7; D perhaps matches TRBD1 (5 bases). This CDR3 comprises 16 residues. V was pared by 1 base and J by 3 bases, with 16 bases between. Germline V lookup: CDR1 SGHTA, CDR2 FQGNSA. The CDR3 region has the DNA TGTGCCAGCAGCTTAGTGGTCAGGGTTTCCAGCTACGAGCAGTACTTC. Protein sequence: CASSLVVRVSSYEQYF.